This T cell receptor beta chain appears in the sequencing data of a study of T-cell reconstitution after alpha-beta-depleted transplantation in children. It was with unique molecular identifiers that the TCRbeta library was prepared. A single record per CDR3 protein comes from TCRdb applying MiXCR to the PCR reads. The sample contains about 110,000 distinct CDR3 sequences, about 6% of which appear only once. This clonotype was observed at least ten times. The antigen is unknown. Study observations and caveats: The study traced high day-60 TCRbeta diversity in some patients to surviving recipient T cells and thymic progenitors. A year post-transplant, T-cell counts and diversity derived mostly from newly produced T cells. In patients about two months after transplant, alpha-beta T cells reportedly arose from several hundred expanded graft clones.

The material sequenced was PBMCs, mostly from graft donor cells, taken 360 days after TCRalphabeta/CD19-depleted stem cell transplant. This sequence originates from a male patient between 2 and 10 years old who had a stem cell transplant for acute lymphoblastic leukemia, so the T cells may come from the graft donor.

The CDR3 sequence is CASSPTPGGLGMWETQYF. The CDR3 bases are TGTGCCAGCAGCCCAACCCCCGGAGGACTAGGAATGTGGGAGACCCAGTACTTC. The chain is built from TRBV11-1 and TRBJ2-5; 7 nucleotides agree with TRBD2. Germline V gene sequence: CDR1 SGHAT, CDR2 FQDESV (reference sequence). This CDR3 spans 18 amino acids. J lost 5 bases, V lost 5 bases, and 20 bases had no gene match.